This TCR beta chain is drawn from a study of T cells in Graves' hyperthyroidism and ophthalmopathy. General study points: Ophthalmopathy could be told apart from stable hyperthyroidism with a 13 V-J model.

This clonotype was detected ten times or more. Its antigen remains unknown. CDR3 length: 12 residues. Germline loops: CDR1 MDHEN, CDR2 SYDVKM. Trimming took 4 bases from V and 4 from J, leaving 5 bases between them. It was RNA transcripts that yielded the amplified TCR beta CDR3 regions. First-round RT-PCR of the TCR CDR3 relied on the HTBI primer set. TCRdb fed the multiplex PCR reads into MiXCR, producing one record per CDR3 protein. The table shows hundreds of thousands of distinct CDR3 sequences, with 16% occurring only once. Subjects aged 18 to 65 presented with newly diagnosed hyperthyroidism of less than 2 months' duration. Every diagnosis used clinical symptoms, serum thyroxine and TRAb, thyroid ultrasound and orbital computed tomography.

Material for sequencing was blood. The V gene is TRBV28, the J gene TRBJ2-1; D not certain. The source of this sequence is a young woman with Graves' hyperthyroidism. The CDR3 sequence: CASSSEYNEQFF. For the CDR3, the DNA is TGTGCCAGCAGTTCAGAGTACAATGAGCAGTTCTTC.